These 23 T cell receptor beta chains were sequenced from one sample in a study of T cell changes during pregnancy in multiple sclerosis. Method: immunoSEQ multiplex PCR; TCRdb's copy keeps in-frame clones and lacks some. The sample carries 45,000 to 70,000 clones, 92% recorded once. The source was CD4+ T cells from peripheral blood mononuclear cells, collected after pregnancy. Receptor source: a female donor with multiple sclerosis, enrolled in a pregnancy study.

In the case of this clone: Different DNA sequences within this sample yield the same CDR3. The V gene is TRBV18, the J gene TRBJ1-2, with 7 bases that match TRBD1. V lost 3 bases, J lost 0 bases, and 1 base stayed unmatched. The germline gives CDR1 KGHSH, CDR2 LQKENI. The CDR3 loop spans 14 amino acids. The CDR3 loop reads CASSPDRTNYGYTF. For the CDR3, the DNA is TGTGCCAGCTCACCGGACAGGACTAACTATGGCTACACCTTC. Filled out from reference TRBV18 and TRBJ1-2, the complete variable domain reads NAGVMQNPRHLVRRRGQEARLRCSPMKGHSHVYWYRQLPEEGLKFMVYLQKENIIDESGMPKERFSAEFPKEGPSILRIQQVVRGDSAAYFCASSPDRTNYGYTFGSGTRLTVV.

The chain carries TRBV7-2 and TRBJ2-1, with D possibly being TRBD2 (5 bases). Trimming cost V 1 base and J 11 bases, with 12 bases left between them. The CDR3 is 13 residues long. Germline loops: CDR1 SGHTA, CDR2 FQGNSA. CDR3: CASSLERLSQQFF. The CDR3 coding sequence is TGTGCCAGCAGCTTAGAAAGACTAAGCCAGCAGTTCTTC.

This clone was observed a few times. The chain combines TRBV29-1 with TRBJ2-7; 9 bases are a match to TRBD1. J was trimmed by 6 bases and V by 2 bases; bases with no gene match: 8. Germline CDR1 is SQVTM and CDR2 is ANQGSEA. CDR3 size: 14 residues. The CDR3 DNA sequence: TGCAGCGTTGAATCAGGGGGGACAGGGAGCGAGCAGTACTTC. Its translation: CSVESGGTGSEQYF.

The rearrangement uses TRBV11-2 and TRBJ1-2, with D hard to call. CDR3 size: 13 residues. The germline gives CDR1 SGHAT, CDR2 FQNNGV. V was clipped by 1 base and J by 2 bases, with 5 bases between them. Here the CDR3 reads CASSLGRNYGYTF. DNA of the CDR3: TGTGCCAGCAGCTTAGGCAGGAACTATGGCTACACCTTC.

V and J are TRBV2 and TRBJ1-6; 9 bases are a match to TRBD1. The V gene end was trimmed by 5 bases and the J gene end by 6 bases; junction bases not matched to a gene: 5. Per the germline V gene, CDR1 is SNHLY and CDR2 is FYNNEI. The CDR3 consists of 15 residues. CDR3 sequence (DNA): TGTGCCAGCAGTCAAACAGGGGGCGGTAATTCACCCCTCCACTTT. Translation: CASSQTGGGNSPLHF.

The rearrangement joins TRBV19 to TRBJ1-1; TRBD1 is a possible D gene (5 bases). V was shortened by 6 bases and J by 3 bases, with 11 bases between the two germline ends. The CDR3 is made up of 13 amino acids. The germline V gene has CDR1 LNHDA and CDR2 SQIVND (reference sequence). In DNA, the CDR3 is TGTGCCAGTAGCAGGGCGGTCCACACTGAAGCTTTCTTT. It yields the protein CASSRAVHTEAFF.

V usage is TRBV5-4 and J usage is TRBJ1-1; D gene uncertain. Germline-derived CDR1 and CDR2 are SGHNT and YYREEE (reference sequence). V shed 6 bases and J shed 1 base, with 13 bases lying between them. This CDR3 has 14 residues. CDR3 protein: CASIKRGGNTEAFF. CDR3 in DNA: TGTGCCAGCATCAAACGGGGAGGGAACACTGAAGCTTTCTTT.

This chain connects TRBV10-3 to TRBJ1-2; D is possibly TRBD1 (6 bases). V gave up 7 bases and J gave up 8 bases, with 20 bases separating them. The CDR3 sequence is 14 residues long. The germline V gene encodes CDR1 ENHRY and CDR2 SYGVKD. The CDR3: CAIKAHRDQGGYTF. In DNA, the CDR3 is TGTGCCATCAAAGCCCACAGGGACCAAGGGGGCTACACCTTC.

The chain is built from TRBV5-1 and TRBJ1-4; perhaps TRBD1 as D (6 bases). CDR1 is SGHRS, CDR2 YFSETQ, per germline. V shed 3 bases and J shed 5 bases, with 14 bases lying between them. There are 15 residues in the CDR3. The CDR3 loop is CASSSDAGANEKLFF. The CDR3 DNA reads TGCGCCAGCAGCTCCGACGCAGGGGCCAATGAAAAACTGTTTTTT.

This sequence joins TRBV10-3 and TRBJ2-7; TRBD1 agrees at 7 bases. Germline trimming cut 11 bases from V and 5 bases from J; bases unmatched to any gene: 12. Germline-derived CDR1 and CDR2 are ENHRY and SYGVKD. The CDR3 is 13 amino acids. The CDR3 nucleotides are TGTGCCCTACGCCCGACAGGGTTGAACGAGCAGTACTTC. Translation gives CALRPTGLNEQYF.

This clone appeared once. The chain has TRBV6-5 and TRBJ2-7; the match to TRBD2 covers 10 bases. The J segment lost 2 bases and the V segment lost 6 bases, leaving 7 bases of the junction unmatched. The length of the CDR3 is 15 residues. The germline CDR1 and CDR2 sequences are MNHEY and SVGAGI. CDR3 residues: CASSGTTSGTYEQYF. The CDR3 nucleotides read TGTGCCAGCAGCGGGACAACTAGCGGGACCTACGAGCAGTACTTC.

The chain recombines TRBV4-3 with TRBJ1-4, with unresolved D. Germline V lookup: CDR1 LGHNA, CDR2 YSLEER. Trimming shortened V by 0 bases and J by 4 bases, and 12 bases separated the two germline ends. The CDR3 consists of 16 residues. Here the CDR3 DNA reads TGCGCCAGCAGCCAAGATCGAGTTAGAAATAATGAAAAACTGTTTTTT. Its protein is CASSQDRVRNNEKLFF.

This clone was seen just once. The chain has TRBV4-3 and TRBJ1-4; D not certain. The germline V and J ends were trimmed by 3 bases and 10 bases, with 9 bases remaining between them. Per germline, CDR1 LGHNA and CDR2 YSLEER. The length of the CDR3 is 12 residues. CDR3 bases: TGCGCCAGCAGCCAGACGCGCGGAAAACTGTTTTTT. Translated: CASSQTRGKLFF.

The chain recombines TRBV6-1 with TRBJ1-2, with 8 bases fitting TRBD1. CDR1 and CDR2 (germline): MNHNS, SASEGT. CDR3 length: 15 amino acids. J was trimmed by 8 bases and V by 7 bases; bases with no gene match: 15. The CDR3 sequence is CASTFLRQGAQGYTF. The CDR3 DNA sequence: TGTGCCAGCACGTTTCTTCGGCAGGGGGCGCAAGGCTACACCTTC.

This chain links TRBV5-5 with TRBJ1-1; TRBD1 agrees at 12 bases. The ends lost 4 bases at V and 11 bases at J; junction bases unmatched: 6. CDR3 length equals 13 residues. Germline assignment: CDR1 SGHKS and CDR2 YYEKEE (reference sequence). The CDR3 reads CASSRDRGRWAFF. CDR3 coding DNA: TGTGCCAGCAGCCGGGACAGGGGGCGTTGGGCTTTCTTT. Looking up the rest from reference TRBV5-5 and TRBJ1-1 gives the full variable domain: DAGVTQSPTHLIKTRGQQVTLRCSPISGHKSVSWYQQVLGQGPQFIFQYYEKEERGRGNFPDRFSARQFPNYSSELNVNALLLGDSALYLCASSRDRGRWAFFGQGTRLTVV.

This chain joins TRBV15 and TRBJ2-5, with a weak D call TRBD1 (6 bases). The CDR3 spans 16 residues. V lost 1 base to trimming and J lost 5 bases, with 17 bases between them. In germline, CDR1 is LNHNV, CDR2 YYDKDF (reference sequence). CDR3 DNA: TGTGCCACCAGCAGAGTCTTGAAGGGGGTGGGGGAGACCCAGTACTTC. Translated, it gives CATSRVLKGVGETQYF.

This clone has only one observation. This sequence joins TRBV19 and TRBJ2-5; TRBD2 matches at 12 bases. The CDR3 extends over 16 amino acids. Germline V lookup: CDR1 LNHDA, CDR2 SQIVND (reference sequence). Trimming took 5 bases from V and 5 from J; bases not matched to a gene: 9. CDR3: CASSHLLAGGPETQYF. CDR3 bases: TGTGCCAGTAGTCATTTACTAGCGGGGGGTCCGGAGACCCAGTACTTC.

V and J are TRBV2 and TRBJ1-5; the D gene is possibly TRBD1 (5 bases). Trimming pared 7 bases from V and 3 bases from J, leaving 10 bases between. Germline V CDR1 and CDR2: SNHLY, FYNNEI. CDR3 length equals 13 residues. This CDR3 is CASMGGVNQPQHF. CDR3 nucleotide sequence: TGTGCCAGCATGGGAGGGGTCAATCAGCCCCAGCATTTT.

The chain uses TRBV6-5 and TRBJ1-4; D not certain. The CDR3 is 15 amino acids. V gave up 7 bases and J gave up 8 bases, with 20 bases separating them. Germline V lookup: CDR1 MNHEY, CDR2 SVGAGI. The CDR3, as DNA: TGTGCCAGCATGTCCCTATCGGGGAGGAGCGAAAAACTGTTTTTT. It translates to CASMSLSGRSEKLFF.

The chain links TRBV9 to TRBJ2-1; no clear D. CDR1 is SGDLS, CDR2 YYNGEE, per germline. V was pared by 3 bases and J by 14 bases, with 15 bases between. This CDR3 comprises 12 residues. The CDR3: CASSGDLGPKFF. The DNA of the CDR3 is TGTGCCAGCAGCGGCGATCTAGGCCCTAAGTTCTTC.

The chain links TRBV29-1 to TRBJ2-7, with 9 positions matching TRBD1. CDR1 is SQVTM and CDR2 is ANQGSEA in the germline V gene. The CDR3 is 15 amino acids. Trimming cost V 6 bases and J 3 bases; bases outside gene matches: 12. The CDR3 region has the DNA TGCAGCGTCGTCCCGGGACAGGGTTCGAACTACGAGCAGTACTTC. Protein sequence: CSVVPGQGSNYEQYF.

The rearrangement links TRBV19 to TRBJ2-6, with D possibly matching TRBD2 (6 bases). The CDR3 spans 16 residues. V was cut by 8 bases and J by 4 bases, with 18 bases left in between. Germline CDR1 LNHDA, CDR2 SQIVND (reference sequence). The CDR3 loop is CASGGGDPSGANVLTF. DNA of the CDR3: TGTGCCAGTGGCGGAGGGGACCCTTCCGGGGCCAACGTCCTGACTTTC.

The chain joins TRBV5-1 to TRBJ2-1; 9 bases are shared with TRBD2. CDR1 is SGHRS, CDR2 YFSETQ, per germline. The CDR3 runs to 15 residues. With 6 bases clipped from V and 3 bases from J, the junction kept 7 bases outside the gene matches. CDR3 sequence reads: CASKIAGGVYNEQFF. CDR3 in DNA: TGCGCCAGCAAGATCGCGGGGGGGGTCTACAATGAGCAGTTCTTC.